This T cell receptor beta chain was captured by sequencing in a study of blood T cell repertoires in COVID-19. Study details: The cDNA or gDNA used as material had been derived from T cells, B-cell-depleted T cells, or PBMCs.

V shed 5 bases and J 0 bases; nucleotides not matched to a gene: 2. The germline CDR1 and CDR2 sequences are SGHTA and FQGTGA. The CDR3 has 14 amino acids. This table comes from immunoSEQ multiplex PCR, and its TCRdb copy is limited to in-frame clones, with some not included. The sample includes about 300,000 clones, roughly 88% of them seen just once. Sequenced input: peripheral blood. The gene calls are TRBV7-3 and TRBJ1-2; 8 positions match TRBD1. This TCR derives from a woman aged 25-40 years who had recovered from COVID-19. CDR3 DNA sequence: TGTGCCAGCAGCCAGACAGGGGCTAACTATGGCTACACCTTC. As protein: CASSQTGANYGYTF.